This paragraph covers one TCR beta chain sequence. Its target is unknown. The data were obtained in a study of T cell responses to AZD1222 COVID-19 vaccine. Across the study: Second-dose intervals near 4 or 12 weeks were combined.

Profiled with immunoSEQ multiplex PCR; TCRdb holds only in-frame clones, not every one. The sample includes 75,000 to 100,000 clones, about 89% of them seen just once. Broader study findings: Mostly white British, mostly female donors; authors suggested clonal diversity may be underestimated. Baseline testing showed seropositivity in only 5 or 6 AZD1222 recipients.

Germline values: CDR1 KGHDR, CDR2 SFDVKD. The CDR3 runs 16 residues. J gave up 2 bases and V 4 bases, and 6 bases lay outside the gene matches. The starting material was peripheral blood, obtained on day 0 of AZD1222 vaccination. The chain recombines TRBV24-1 with TRBJ2-3, with 9 bases that match TRBD2. This sequence was found in an adult in good health. The chain's CDR3 is CATSDPSGGNTDTQYF. As DNA, the CDR3 is TGTGCCACCAGTGACCCAAGCGGGGGGAACACAGATACGCAGTATTTT.